Shown below are 19 T cell receptor beta chains from a single sample sequenced in a study of beta chain features in type 1 diabetes (dated by TCRdb to the late 2010s). Libraries were constructed by the immunoSEQ multiplex PCR assay. The entire isolated RNA was reverse transcribed using the High Capacity cDNA Reverse Transcription Kit, and thus expressed TCRB transcripts were sequenced. As stored in TCRdb, this immuneACCESS dataset retains in-frame rearrangements with V and J assigned. A fraction of the clones does not appear; measured against another copy, unresolved V genes explain less than half of the discrepancy, and the remainder lacks a known reason. The sample has 200,000 to 250,000 clones on record, 27% of them singletons. The biggest ten clones account for 3% to 4% of the sample. The sample taken for sequencing was central memory CD4+ T cells from blood. All receptors come from a young man in good health.

The CDR3 DNA reads as TGTGCCAGCAGTATAAAACAAACGGGACGGCCTTACGAGCAGTACTTC. This translates into CASSIKQTGRPYEQYF. The chain is built from TRBV27 and TRBJ2-7; D assignment may be TRBD1 or TRBD2 (5 bases each). The CDR3 contains 16 residues. The ends were cut back, 5 bases at V and 4 bases at J, with 21 bases in the middle. Germline CDR1 MNHEY, CDR2 SMNVEV (reference sequence).

This clone was seen only a few times. The chain employs TRBV19 and TRBJ2-5; TRBD2 might be the D (5 bases). The germline CDR1 and CDR2 sequences are LNHDA and SQIVND (reference sequence). V shed 5 bases and J shed 1 base, with 17 bases lying between them. The CDR3 contains 16 residues. CDR3 sequence: CASSGRVSAVQETQYF. The CDR3, as DNA: TGTGCCAGTAGTGGGCGTGTTAGCGCCGTCCAAGAGACCCAGTACTTC.

The gene calls are TRBV11-2 and TRBJ2-7; D ambiguous. This CDR3 spans 16 amino acids. Trimming left V 6 bases short and J 3 bases short, with 21 bases between. Per germline, CDR1 SGHAT and CDR2 FQNNGV. The CDR3 region is CASRSLREPFYYEQYF. DNA for the CDR3: TGTGCCAGCAGGAGCCTCCGAGAGCCCTTCTACTACGAGCAGTACTTC.

The CDR3 DNA is TGTGCCAGCAGTGGAGATGGTCCCAATGAGCAGTTCTTC. This sequence encodes CASSGDGPNEQFF. The V and J genes are TRBV2 and TRBJ2-1, with D unclear. Germline V gives CDR1 SNHLY, CDR2 FYNNEI. The CDR3 spans 13 residues. Trimming took off 4 bases at V and 6 bases at J, with 10 bases between the two ends. Drawing the rest from reference TRBV2 and TRBJ2-1, the complete variable domain is EPEVTQTPSHQVTQMGQEVILRCVPISNHLYFYWYRQILGQKVEFLVSFYNNEISEKSEIFDDQFSVERPDGSNFTLKIRSTKLEDSAMYFCASSGDGPNEQFFGPGTRLTVL.

There are many counts of this clone. CDR3 sequence reads: CASSSPAGSQETQYF. In DNA form, the CDR3 reads TGTGCCAGCAGCTCCCCAGCGGGGTCCCAAGAGACCCAGTACTTC. The gene calls are TRBV7-9 and TRBJ2-5; 7 nucleotides line up with TRBD2. Germline trimming cut 4 bases from V and 1 base from J; bases unmatched to any gene: 6. There are 15 residues in the CDR3. Germline V gene sequence: CDR1 SEHNR, CDR2 FQNEAQ (reference sequence).

This clone came up a few times. The chain has TRBV5-6 and TRBJ2-1; D may be TRBD2 (5 bases). The CDR3 consists of 16 residues. The germline CDR1 and CDR2 sequences are SGHDT and YYEEEE. The germline V and J ends were trimmed by 4 bases and 0 bases, with 14 bases remaining between them. The CDR3 here is CASSQDRRSSYNEQFF. In DNA, the CDR3 is TGTGCCAGCAGCCAAGATCGGAGGAGCTCCTACAATGAGCAGTTCTTC.

This clone was counted only a few times. This rearrangement joins TRBV18 to TRBJ2-5; weak D call: TRBD2 (6 bases). This CDR3 has 15 amino acids. V dropped 0 bases and J dropped 2 bases, with 10 bases sitting between them. Looked up from germline, CDR1 is KGHSH and CDR2 is LQKENI. The CDR3 bases are TGTGCCAGCTCACCACCAGGCGGACTACAAGAGACCCAGTACTTC. Amino acid sequence: CASSPPGGLQETQYF.

The chain joins TRBV5-1 to TRBJ2-7; D gene ambiguous. The CDR3 totals 11 residues. Trimming left V 4 bases short and J 2 bases short, with 4 bases between. Germline values: CDR1 SGHRS, CDR2 YFSETQ. The CDR3 loop reads CASSAAYEQYF. The DNA of the CDR3 is TGCGCCAGCAGCGCCGCCTACGAGCAGTACTTC.

The V call is TRBV15, the J call TRBJ2-5; the D gene is possibly TRBD2 (6 bases). The CDR3 loop spans 13 amino acids. Trimming left V 1 base short and J 5 bases short, with 8 bases between. CDR1 is LNHNV, CDR2 YYDKDF, per germline (reference sequence). CDR3 DNA sequence: TGTGCCACCAGCAGAGCTAGCGTGGAGACCCAGTACTTC. The encoded protein is CATSRASVETQYF.

This clone turned up a few times. This sequence joins TRBV18 and TRBJ2-3; 10 nucleotides line up with TRBD1. Losses at the gene ends were 3 bases for V and 13 bases for J; bases not matched to a gene: 7. This CDR3 is 13 amino acids long. CDR1 is KGHSH and CDR2 is LQKENI in the germline V gene. In DNA, the CDR3 is TGTGCCAGCTCACCGGAGGGACAGGGGATAAAGTATTTT. It codes for CASSPEGQGIKYF.

The V call is TRBV5-8, the J call TRBJ2-1; 8 positions match TRBD1. The V gene's germline CDR1 is SGHTS and CDR2 YDEGEE. V lost 4 bases to trimming and J lost 7 bases; unmatched junction nucleotides: 4. The CDR3 sequence is 13 residues long. CDR3 region: CASSVDRGNEQFF. For the CDR3, the DNA is TGTGCCAGCAGCGTAGACAGGGGAAATGAGCAGTTCTTC. Based on the CDR3 plus reference TRBV5-8 and TRBJ2-1, the full variable domain is EAGVTQSPTHLIKTRGQQATLRCSPISGHTSVYWYQQALGLGLQFLLWYDEGEERNRGNFPPRFSGRQFPNYSSELNVNALELEDSALYLCASSVDRGNEQFFGPGTRLTVL.

This clone was observed a few times. The rearrangement joins TRBV27 to TRBJ2-6; D remains ambiguous. V was cut by 6 bases and J by 3 bases, with 12 bases left in between. Germline CDR1 reads MNHEY; CDR2 reads SMNVEV (reference sequence). The CDR3 loop spans 15 amino acids. DNA of the CDR3: TGTGCCAGCAGCCAAAAGCGTGGTGGGGCCAACGTCCTGACTTTC. It translates to CASSQKRGGANVLTF.

This chain links TRBV9 with TRBJ2-3, with D possibly being TRBD2 (6 bases). Trimming took 2 bases from V and 4 from J, leaving 11 bases between them. Germline-derived CDR1 and CDR2 are SGDLS and YYNGEE. CDR3 size: 14 residues. The CDR3 DNA reads as TGTGCCAGCAGCGTTAAGCGGGTCGCAGATACGCAGTATTTT. It encodes CASSVKRVADTQYF.

J is TRBJ2-1 and V is TRBV11-2; D is perhaps TRBD2 (5 bases). Germline CDR1 and CDR2: SGHAT and FQNNGV. Trimming removed 1 base at V and 10 bases at J, with 8 bases between. This CDR3 comprises 12 residues. DNA for the CDR3: TGTGCCAGCAGCTTAGGAGGGCTGGAGCAGTTCTTC. Translation gives CASSLGGLEQFF.

This clone was found a few times. The chain couples TRBV10-3 to TRBJ2-6; 7 positions match TRBD1. V was pared by 7 bases and J by 2 bases, with 14 bases of the junction left unmatched. This CDR3 contains 18 residues. Germline V gives CDR1 ENHRY, CDR2 SYGVKD. CDR3 protein: CAITPDSTGKAGANVLTF. For the CDR3, the DNA is TGTGCCATCACTCCTGATTCGACAGGGAAGGCTGGGGCCAACGTCCTGACTTTC.

This rearrangement joins TRBV9 to TRBJ2-2; D not resolved. V lost 3 bases and J lost 0, with 12 bases in between. Germline loops: CDR1 SGDLS, CDR2 YYNGEE. The CDR3 length is 16 residues. CDR3 sequence reads: CASSARRSANTGELFF. CDR3 coding DNA: TGTGCCAGCAGCGCCCGTCGGAGCGCGAACACCGGGGAGCTGTTTTTT.

Notes on this clone: Since a far larger clone is one base different, this is likely a read error. The chain joins TRBV30 to TRBJ2-1; D uncertain. Germline CDR1 is GTSNPN and CDR2 is SVGIG (reference sequence). CDR3 size: 12 residues. The CDR3 region has the DNA TGTGCCTGGAGGGGGTTTTACAATGAGCATTTCTTC. Protein sequence: CAWRGFYNEHFF. The complete variable domain, with remaining parts taken from reference TRBV30 and TRBJ2-1, reads SQTIHQWPATLVQPVGSPLSLECTVEGTSNPNLYWYRQAAGRGLQLLFYSVGIGQISSEVPQNLSASRPQDRQFILSSKKLLLSDSGFYLCAWRGFYNEHFFGPGTRLTVL.

The chain links TRBV2 to TRBJ2-3; 8 bases are a match to TRBD2. J gave up 0 bases and V 5 bases, and 4 bases lay outside the gene matches. Germline CDR1 reads SNHLY; CDR2 reads FYNNEI. This CDR3 has 15 residues. CDR3 in amino acids: CASSLIAGSTDTQYF. CDR3 coding DNA: TGTGCCAGCAGTCTTATAGCGGGGAGCACAGATACGCAGTATTTT.

The gene calls are TRBV4-1 and TRBJ2-1, with TRBD2 matching over 8 bases. Germline CDR1 is MGHRA and CDR2 is YSYEKL. This CDR3 comprises 15 residues. The V segment lost 3 bases and the J segment 8 bases; nucleotides outside the gene matches: 9. The CDR3 nucleotides are TGCGCCAGCAGCCATCCAGGGGTAGCGGGGTATGAGCAGTTCTTC. This sequence encodes CASSHPGVAGYEQFF.